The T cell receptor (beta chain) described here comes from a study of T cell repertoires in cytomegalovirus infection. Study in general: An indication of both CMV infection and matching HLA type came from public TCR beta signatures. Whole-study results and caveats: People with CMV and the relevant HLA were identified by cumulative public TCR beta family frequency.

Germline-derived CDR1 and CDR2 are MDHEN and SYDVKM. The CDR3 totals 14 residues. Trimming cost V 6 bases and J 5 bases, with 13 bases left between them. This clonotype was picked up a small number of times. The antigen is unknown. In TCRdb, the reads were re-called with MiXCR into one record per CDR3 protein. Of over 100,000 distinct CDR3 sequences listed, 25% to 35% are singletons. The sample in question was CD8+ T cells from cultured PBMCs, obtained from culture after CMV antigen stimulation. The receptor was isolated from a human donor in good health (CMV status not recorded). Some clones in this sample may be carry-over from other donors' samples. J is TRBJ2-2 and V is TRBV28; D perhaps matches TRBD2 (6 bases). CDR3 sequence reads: CASSATEGTGELFF. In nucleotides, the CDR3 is TGTGCCAGCAGCGCCACGGAGGGGACCGGGGAGCTGTTTTTT.